Each of the 19 T cell receptor beta chains below was sequenced from the same sample in a study of tissue T cells after allogeneic stem cell transplantation. Generated by immunoSEQ multiplex PCR, the TCRdb table keeps only in-frame clones and is missing some. The table has 7,000 to 9,500 clones, almost 70% seen once. Sequencing used blood. These receptors all stem from a female BALB/c mouse in good health. These mice share the MHC haplotype H2-d.

This clone occurred a few times. Genes here carry mouse names. The read terminates 1 residue ahead of where the CDR3 ends, so the germline J gene completes it. The rearrangement joins TRBV4 to TRBJ1-3, with TRBD1 matching 7 bases. There are 14 residues in the CDR3. The V gene's germline CDR1 is LGHDT and CDR2 YNNKQL (reference sequence). Trimming took 5 bases from V and 2 from J; bases not matched to a gene: 3. The CDR3 DNA, read in part, is TGTGCCAGCAGCAAGACAGGGACTGGAAATACGCTCTAT. Amino acid sequence: CASSKTGTGNTLY. The full CDR3 reads CASSKTGTGNTLYF.

Comment on this clone: The genes are named according to mouse. The missing CDR3 end, 1 residue past where the read stops, is filled in from the germline J gene. The rearrangement links TRBV20 to TRBJ2-1; D gene unclear. This CDR3 contains 13 residues. The germline CDR1 and CDR2 sequences are GFQATS and STVNSAI. V was pared by 1 base and J by 3 bases, with 7 bases between. The part of the CDR3 DNA that was read is TGTGGTGCTAGGGGCAGATTCTATGCTGAGCAGTTC. Translated, it gives CGARGRFYAEQF. The full CDR3 protein is CGARGRFYAEQFF. The whole variable domain, remainder taken from reference TRBV20 and TRBJ2-1, is GALVYQYPRRTICKSGTSMRMECQAVGFQATSVAWYRQSPQKTFELIALSTVNSAIKYEQNFTQEKFPISHPNLSFSSMTVLNAYLEDRGLYLCGARGRFYAEQFFGPGTRLTVL.

As to this clone: Germline and genes: mouse. The read is 1 residue too short to cover the CDR3 end, so that end is filled in from the germline J gene. The genes are TRBV5 and TRBJ2-5; D is unclear. The CDR3 totals 12 residues. Between the trimmed V and J ends, which lost 0 bases and 5 bases, there was a span of 3 bases. CDR1 LGHNA and CDR2 YNLKQL come from the germline V gene (reference sequence). The sequenced CDR3 bases are TGTGCCAGCAGCCAAGATCCAGACACCCAGTAC. Protein product: CASSQDPDTQY. The entire CDR3 is CASSQDPDTQYF.

For this clone: Gene names denote mouse genes. The CDR3 end falls 1 residue outside the read, so it is completed with the germline J gene. V usage is TRBV19 and J usage is TRBJ2-3; TRBD2 matches at 9 bases. Trimming took 3 bases from V and 5 from J; bases not matched to a gene: 4. CDR3 length: 14 residues. The germline CDR1 and CDR2 sequences are FNHDT and SITEND (reference sequence). CDR3 in amino acids: CASSRLGVVETLYF. The sequenced part of the CDR3 DNA is TGTGCCAGCAGTAGACTGGGGGTTGTAGAAACGCTGTAT.

As regards this clone: Gene labels here are mouse ones. The read ends 1 residue shy of where the CDR3 ends; the end is completed using the germline J gene. The chain recombines TRBV31 with TRBJ2-4; tentatively, D is TRBD1 (5 bases). Looked up from germline, CDR1 is GKSSPN and CDR2 is SITVG. CDR3 size: 14 residues. V lost 1 base and J lost 0, with 8 bases in between. This CDR3 reads CAWSRTSSQNTLYF. The sequenced CDR3 bases are TGTGCCTGGAGTCGGACATCTAGTCAAAACACCTTGTAC.

Turning to this clone: Gene names are mouse gene names. The read falls 1 residue short of the CDR3 end, and the missing part is taken from the germline J gene. The chain couples TRBV13-3 to TRBJ2-7; weak D call: TRBD2 (6 bases). V shed 2 bases and J shed 3 bases, with 9 bases lying between them. CDR3 length equals 13 residues. Per germline, CDR1 NNHDY and CDR2 SYVADS. The CDR3: CASSELGDYEQYF. The DNA read from the CDR3 is TGTGCCAGCAGTGAGTTGGGGGACTATGAACAGTAC.

As concerns this clone: Gene and germline names: mouse. The sequenced fragment ends 1 residue before the CDR3 boundary, so the rest is inferred from the germline J gene. V is TRBV1 and J is TRBJ1-1; D possibly corresponds to TRBD1 (6 bases). The CDR3 has 13 amino acids. With 4 bases removed from V and 1 base from J, the gap between germline ends came to 7 bases. CDR1 is NSQYPW, CDR2 LRSPGD, per germline (reference sequence). CDR3 loop: CTCSVRGNTEVFF. Partial CDR3 DNA: TGCACCTGCAGTGTCAGGGGGAACACAGAAGTCTTC.

This clone has just a few counts. The genes are named according to mouse. The read ends 1 residue shy of where the CDR3 ends; the end is completed using the germline J gene. This sequence joins TRBV13-1 and TRBJ2-3, with 11 bases matching TRBD2. Germline CDR1 reads NSHNY; CDR2 reads SYGAGN. This CDR3 contains 16 residues. V gave up 2 bases and J gave up 1 base; unmatched junction bases: 3. Partial CDR3 DNA: TGTGCCAGCAGTGAGGGACTGGGGGCCCGTGCAGAAACGCTGTAT. Protein product: CASSEGLGARAETLY. The whole CDR3 region reads CASSEGLGARAETLYF.

Comments on this clone: Gene names are the mouse ones. Partial CDR3 DNA: TGTGGTGCTAGGAGGGGGCTCTATGAACAGTAC. The encoded protein is CGARRGLYEQY. Given in full, the CDR3 is CGARRGLYEQYF. This chain uses TRBV20 with TRBJ2-7, with a possible D match to TRBD1 (7 bases). The read gets to within 1 residue of the CDR3 end, and the germline J gene fills in the rest. CDR3 length: 12 amino acids. The V and J ends lost 2 bases and 3 bases respectively, with 8 bases between them. Per germline, CDR1 GFQATS and CDR2 STVNSAI.

This clone was seen a few times. The gene symbols are mouse symbols. The DNA ends 1 residue before the CDR3 does, and the rest of the CDR3 is filled in from the germline J gene. V gene TRBV14 combines with J gene TRBJ2-1, with D possibly TRBD1 on 5 matching bases. Trimming removed 5 bases from V and 8 bases from J, with 11 bases in between. The CDR3 totals 12 residues. CDR1 SGHDT and CDR2 FRDEAV come from the germline V gene. CDR3 bases read: TGTGCCAGCAGCCCCTCAGGGACTGAGCAGTTC. This codes for CASSPSGTEQF. The CDR3 in full is CASSPSGTEQFF.

With regard to this clone: Each gene name is a mouse one. The read is 1 residue too short to cover the CDR3 end, so that end is filled in from the germline J gene. This chain connects TRBV13-1 to TRBJ2-3; tentatively, D is TRBD2 (5 bases). In germline, CDR1 is NSHNY, CDR2 SYGAGN. This CDR3 region has 12 residues. Trimming shortened V by 0 bases and J by 9 bases, and 8 bases separated the two germline ends. CDR3 sequence reads: CASSDDGVTLYF. CDR3 DNA, as far as it was read: TGTGCCAGCAGTGATGATGGGGTGACGCTGTAT.

This clone was counted once. The germline and genes are mouse ones. The read stops 1 residue short of the end of the CDR3; the missing end is completed from the germline J gene. The chain joins TRBV13-3 to TRBJ1-1, with TRBD1 matching over 7 bases. The CDR3 length is 14 residues. Germline CDR1 NNHDY, CDR2 SYVADS. With V trimmed by 2 bases and J by 0 bases, 1 base remained unmatched. The CDR3 DNA, read in part, is TGTGCCAGCAGTGAAGGGACAGCAAACACAGAAGTCTTC. This translates into CASSEGTANTEVF. The whole CDR3 reads CASSEGTANTEVFF.

On this clone: Mouse names are used for the genes. The DNA ends 1 residue before the CDR3 does, and the rest of the CDR3 is filled in from the germline J gene. V is TRBV17 and J is TRBJ2-1, with D perhaps matching TRBD1 or TRBD2 (5 bases each). The CDR3 contains 15 residues. Deletions cut 1 base from V and 1 base from J, with 8 bases between. Looked up from germline, CDR1 is MNHDT and CDR2 is YYDKIL. The sequenced part of the CDR3 DNA is TGTGCTAGCAGTAGAGTCCGGGACAACTATGCTGAGCAGTTC. Translation: CASSRVRDNYAEQF. The entire CDR3 protein is CASSRVRDNYAEQFF. Supplemented by reference TRBV17 and TRBJ2-1, the full variable domain reads DTTVKQNPRYKLARVGKPVNLICSQTMNHDTMYWYQKKPNQAPKLLLFYYDKILNREADTFEKFQSSRPNNSFCSLYIGSAGLEYSAMYLCASSRVRDNYAEQFFGPGTRLTVL.

This clone was seen a handful of times. The genes are named according to mouse. The read ends 1 residue shy of where the CDR3 ends; the end is completed using the germline J gene. V gene TRBV4 combines with J gene TRBJ1-2; D call uncertain. This CDR3 spans 13 amino acids. The V gene lost 4 bases and the J gene lost 1 base, with 7 bases spanning the gap. Germline V gives CDR1 LGHDT, CDR2 YNNKQL (reference sequence). CDR3 loop: CASSFYRNSDYTF. Incomplete CDR3 DNA: TGTGCCAGCAGCTTCTACAGAAACTCCGACTACACC.

To note about this clone: The gene names here belong to mouse. The read finishes 1 residue shy of the CDR3 end, and the germline J gene is used to complete it. The V and J genes are TRBV2 and TRBJ2-1; D could derive from TRBD1 or TRBD2 (5 bases each). This CDR3 spans 15 amino acids. V dropped 1 base and J dropped 0 bases, with 7 bases sitting between them. The germline CDR1 and CDR2 sequences are LGHNA and YSYQKL. The CDR3 bases that were read are TGTGCCAGCAGCCAAGTTGGGGCTAACTATGCTGAGCAGTTC. It specifies CASSQVGANYAEQF. The full CDR3 is CASSQVGANYAEQFF.

In the case of this clone: Each gene name is a mouse one. The read ends 1 residue before the CDR3 terminus; that terminus is restored from the germline J gene. The sample holds other DNA sequences that translate to the same CDR3. This sequence joins TRBV5 and TRBJ2-5; possibly TRBD1 for D (6 bases). This CDR3 has 14 residues. The germline V gene encodes CDR1 LGHNA and CDR2 YNLKQL (reference sequence). Trimming removed 4 bases at V and 3 bases at J, with 11 bases between. The sequenced part of the CDR3 DNA is TGTGCCAGCAGCCCCCGGGACATTCAAGACACCCAGTAC. Its protein is CASSPRDIQDTQY. The entire CDR3 protein reads CASSPRDIQDTQYF.

As to this clone: Mouse gene names and germline throughout. The read is 1 residue too short to cover the CDR3 end, so that end is filled in from the germline J gene. Other DNA sequences of this sample code for an identical CDR3. This rearrangement joins TRBV13-2 to TRBJ2-5, with TRBD2 matching over 9 bases. CDR1 is NNHNN, CDR2 SYGAGS, per germline (reference sequence). The CDR3 sequence is 14 residues long. The V segment lost 2 bases and the J segment 3 bases; nucleotides outside the gene matches: 1. The CDR3 spells CASGDDWGQDTQYF. CDR3 DNA (partial): TGTGCCAGCGGTGACGACTGGGGGCAAGACACCCAGTAC.

This clone was detected a few times. These gene names are mouse names. From the germline J gene comes the end of the CDR3, since the read stops 1 residue before it. This chain uses TRBV13-1 with TRBJ2-4; D gene ambiguous. This CDR3 has 14 amino acids. Germline CDR1 is NSHNY and CDR2 is SYGAGN. V lost 3 bases and J lost 0, with 8 bases in between. The sequenced CDR3 bases are TGTGCCAGCAGTGGTCAGCCTAGTCAAAACACCTTGTAC. Residues: CASSGQPSQNTLY. The CDR3 in its entirety is CASSGQPSQNTLYF.

This clone was seen more than once but under ten times. Genes and germline are mouse. The read terminates 1 residue before the CDR3 end, so the remaining end is supplied by the germline J gene. The chain links TRBV5 to TRBJ2-2; 7 bases align to TRBD2. V was clipped by 0 bases and J by 0 bases; unmatched bases: 4. CDR3 length: 17 residues. CDR1 is LGHNA and CDR2 is YNLKQL in the germline V gene (reference sequence). This chain's CDR3 is CASSQDLLGANTGQLYF. Incomplete CDR3 DNA: TGTGCCAGCAGCCAAGATCTCCTGGGGGCAAACACCGGGCAGCTCTAC.